The entry below gives a single T cell receptor beta chain sequence along with its context. This sample also contains other DNA sequences that code for the same CDR3. The data originate from a study of blood T cell repertoires in COVID-19. About the research overall: From the United States, Italy and Spain came samples of acute and convalescent COVID-19. PBMCs, B-cell-depleted T cells, or T cells provided the cDNA or gDNA that made up the material.

As originally analysed: By means of reference gene primer amplification, nucleated cell counts were estimated. Clones were read by immunoSEQ multiplex PCR, and TCRdb kept only the in-frame ones, dropping some. V and J calls plus clone size are reproduced from that table; the DNA served to infer D and trimming. There are 200,000 to 250,000 clones in the sample; 75% to 90% occur only once, and approximately 5.3% lies in the top ten. CDR1 is LNHDA and CDR2 is SQIVND in the germline V gene (reference sequence). Unmatched junction bases numbered 3, after V lost 1 base and J lost 6 bases. This CDR3 is 15 amino acids long.

Sequenced: peripheral blood. This chain uses TRBV19 with TRBJ1-5, with TRBD1 identical over 10 bases. The source of this sequence is a human donor in a cohort sampled during active COVID-19. The CDR3, as DNA: TGTGCCAGTAGTATAGGACAGGGGGCGGGTCAGCCCCAGCATTTT. Amino acid sequence: CASSIGQGAGQPQHF.